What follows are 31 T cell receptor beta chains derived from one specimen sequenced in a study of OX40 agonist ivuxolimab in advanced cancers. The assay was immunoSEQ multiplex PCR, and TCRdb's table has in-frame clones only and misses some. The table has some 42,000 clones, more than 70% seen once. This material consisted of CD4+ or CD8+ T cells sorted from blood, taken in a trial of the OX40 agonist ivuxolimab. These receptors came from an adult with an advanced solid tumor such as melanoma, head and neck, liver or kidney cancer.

The CDR3 is CASTHRGAGETQYF. CDR3 bases: TGTGCCAGCACTCACCGGGGCGCGGGAGAGACCCAGTACTTC. The chain has TRBV28 and TRBJ2-5; the D gene could be TRBD1 or TRBD2 (5 bases each). V was clipped by 7 bases and J by 4 bases, with 16 bases between them. The germline V gene encodes CDR1 MDHEN and CDR2 SYDVKM. The CDR3 totals 14 residues.

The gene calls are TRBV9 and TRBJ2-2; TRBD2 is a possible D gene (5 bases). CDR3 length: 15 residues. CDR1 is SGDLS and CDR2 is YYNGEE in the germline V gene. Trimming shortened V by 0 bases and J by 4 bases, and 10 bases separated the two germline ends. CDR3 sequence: CASSVGGLRTGELFF. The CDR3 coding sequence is TGTGCCAGCAGCGTAGGAGGGCTCCGCACCGGGGAGCTGTTTTTT.

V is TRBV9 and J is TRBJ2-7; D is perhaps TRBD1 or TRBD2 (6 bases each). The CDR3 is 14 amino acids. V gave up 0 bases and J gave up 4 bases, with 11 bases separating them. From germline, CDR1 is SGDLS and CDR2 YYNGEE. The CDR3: CASSVGGATYEQYF. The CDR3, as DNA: TGTGCCAGCAGCGTAGGGGGGGCGACTTACGAGCAGTACTTC.

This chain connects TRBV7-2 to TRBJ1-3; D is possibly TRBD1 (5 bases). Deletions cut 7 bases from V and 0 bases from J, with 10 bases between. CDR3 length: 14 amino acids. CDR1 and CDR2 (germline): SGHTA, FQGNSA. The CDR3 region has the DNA TGTGCCAGCACTCAAGGGGTCTCTGGAAACACCATATATTTT. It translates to CASTQGVSGNTIYF.

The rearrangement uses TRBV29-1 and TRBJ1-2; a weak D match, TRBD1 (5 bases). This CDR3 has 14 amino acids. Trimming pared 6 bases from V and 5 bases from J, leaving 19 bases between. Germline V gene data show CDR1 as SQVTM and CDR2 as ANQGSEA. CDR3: CSVITPGTEYGYTF. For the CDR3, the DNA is TGCAGCGTCATTACCCCCGGGACGGAATATGGCTACACCTTC.

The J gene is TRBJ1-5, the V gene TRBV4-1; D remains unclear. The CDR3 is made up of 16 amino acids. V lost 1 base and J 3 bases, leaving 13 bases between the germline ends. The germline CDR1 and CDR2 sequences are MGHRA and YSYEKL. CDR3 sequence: CASSQADHTDNQPQHF. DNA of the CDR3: TGCGCCAGCAGCCAAGCAGACCACACTGACAATCAGCCCCAGCATTTT.

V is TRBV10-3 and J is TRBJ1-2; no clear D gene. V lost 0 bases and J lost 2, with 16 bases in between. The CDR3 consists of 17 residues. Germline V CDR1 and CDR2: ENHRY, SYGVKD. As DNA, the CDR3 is TGTGCCATCAGTGAGTCCCAGTCGTCAGGAGCAAACTATGGCTACACCTTC. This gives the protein CAISESQSSGANYGYTF.

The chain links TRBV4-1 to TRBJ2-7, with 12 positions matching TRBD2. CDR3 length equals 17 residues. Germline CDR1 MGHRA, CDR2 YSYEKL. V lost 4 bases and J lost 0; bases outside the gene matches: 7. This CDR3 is CASSPRTSGEASYEQYF. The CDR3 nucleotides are TGCGCCAGCAGCCCAAGGACTAGCGGGGAGGCCTCCTACGAGCAGTACTTC.

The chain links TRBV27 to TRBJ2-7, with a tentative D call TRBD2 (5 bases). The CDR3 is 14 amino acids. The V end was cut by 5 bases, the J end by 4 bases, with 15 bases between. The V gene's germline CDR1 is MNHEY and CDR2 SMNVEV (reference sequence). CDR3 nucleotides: TGTGCCAGCAGTGCTCAGGTTCGGGGTTACGAGCAGTACTTC. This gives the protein CASSAQVRGYEQYF.

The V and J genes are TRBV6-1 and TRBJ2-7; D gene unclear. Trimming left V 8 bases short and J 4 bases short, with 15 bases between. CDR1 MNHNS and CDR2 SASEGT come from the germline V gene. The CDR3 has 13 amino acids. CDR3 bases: TGTGCCAGCCCTAAAGACCCTTCTTACGAGCAGTACGTC. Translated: CASPKDPSYEQYV.

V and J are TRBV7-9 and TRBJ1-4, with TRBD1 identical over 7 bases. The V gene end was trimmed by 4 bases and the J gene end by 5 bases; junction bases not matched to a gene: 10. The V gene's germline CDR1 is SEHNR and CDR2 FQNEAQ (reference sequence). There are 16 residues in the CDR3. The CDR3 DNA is TGTGCCAGCAGCTCGCCCACCGGGACAGCAAATGAAAAACTGTTTTTT. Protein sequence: CASSSPTGTANEKLFF.

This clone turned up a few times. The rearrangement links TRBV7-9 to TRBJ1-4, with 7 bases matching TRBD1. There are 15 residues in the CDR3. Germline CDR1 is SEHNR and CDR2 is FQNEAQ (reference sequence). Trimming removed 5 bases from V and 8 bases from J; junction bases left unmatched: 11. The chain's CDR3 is CASSVKGAGLEKLFF. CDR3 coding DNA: TGTGCCAGCAGCGTGAAGGGGGCGGGATTAGAAAAACTGTTTTTT.

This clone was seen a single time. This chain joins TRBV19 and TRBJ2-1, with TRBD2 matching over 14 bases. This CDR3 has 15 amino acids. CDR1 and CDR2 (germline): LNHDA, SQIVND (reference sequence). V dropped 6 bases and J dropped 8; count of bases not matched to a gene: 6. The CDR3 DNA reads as TGTGCCAGTAGCCTGACTAGCGGGGGGGCATATGAGCAGTTCTTC. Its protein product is CASSLTSGGAYEQFF.

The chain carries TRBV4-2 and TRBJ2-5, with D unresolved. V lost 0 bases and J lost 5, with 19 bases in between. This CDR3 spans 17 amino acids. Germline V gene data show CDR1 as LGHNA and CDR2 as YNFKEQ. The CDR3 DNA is TGTGCCAGCAGCCAAGACGCGACCCAACCAAGCCAGGAGACCCAGTACTTC. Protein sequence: CASSQDATQPSQETQYF.

For the CDR3, the DNA is TGTGCCACCAGCCCAAGGAACGGGGGCCGGGGAGAGACCCAGTACTTC. It yields the protein CATSPRNGGRGETQYF. The J gene is TRBJ2-5, the V gene TRBV15, with D perhaps being TRBD1 or TRBD2 (6 bases each). V shed 5 bases and J shed 4 bases, with 20 bases lying between them. The germline CDR1 and CDR2 sequences are LNHNV and YYDKDF (reference sequence). The CDR3 is made up of 16 amino acids.

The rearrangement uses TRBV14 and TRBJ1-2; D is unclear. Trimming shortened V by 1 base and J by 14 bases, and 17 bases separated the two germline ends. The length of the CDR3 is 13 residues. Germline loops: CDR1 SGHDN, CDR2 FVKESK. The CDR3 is CASSQGRRSAGTF. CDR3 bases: TGTGCCAGCAGCCAAGGGAGGCGTTCGGCTGGGACCTTC.

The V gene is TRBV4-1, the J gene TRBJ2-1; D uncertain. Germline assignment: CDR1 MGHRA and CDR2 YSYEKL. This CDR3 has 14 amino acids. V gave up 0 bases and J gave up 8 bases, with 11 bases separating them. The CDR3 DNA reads TGCGCCAGCAGCCAAGAGGACCTGCGCGATGAGCAGTTCTTC. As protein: CASSQEDLRDEQFF.

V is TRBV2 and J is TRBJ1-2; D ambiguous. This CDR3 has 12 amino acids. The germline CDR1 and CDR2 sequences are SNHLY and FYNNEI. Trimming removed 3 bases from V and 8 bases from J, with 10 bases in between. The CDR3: CASSDLDDGYTF. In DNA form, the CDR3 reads TGTGCCAGCAGTGATCTGGACGACGGCTACACCTTC.

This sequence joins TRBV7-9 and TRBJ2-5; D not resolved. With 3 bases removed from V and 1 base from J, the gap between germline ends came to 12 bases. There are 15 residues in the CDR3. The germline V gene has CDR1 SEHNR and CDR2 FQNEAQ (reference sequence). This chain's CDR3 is CASSFRRALQETQYF. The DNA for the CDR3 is TGTGCCAGCAGCTTTAGAAGGGCCCTCCAAGAGACCCAGTACTTC.

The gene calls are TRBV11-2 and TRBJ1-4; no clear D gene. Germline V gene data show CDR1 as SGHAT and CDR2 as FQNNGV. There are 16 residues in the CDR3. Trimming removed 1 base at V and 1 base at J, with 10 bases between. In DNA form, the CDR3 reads TGTGCCAGCAGCTTAGGACCTCCGGGAACTAATGAAAAACTGTTTTTT. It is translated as CASSLGPPGTNEKLFF.

This CDR3 reads CASSSRGRRTEAFF. Written as DNA, the CDR3 is TGTGCCAGCAGTTCCAGGGGGCGCCGGACTGAAGCTTTCTTT. The rearrangement joins TRBV25-1 to TRBJ1-1; 8 bases are shared with TRBD1. CDR1 is MGHDK and CDR2 is SYGVNS in the germline V gene. The CDR3 sequence is 14 residues long. The junction had 7 bases not matched to a gene; V was cut back by 5 bases and J by 5 bases. The entire variable domain, with the rest obtained from reference TRBV25-1 and TRBJ1-1, is as follows: EADIYQTPRYLVIGTGKKITLECSQTMGHDKMYWYQQDPGMELHLIHYSYGVNSTEKGDLSSESTVSRIRTEHFPLTLESARPSHTSQYLCASSSRGRRTEAFFGQGTRLTVV.

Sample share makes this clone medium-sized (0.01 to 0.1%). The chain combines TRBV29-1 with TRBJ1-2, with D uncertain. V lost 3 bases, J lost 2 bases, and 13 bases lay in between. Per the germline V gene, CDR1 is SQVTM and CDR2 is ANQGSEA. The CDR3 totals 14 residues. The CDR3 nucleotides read TGCAGCGTTGAGCCCGACTCTTTAAACTATGGCTACACCTTC. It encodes CSVEPDSLNYGYTF.

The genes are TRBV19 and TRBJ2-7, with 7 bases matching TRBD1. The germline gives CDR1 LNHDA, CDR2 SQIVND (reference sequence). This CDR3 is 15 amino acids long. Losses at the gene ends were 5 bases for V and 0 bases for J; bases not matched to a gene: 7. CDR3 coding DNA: TGTGCCAGTAGTCCTAGGGGGCCTGACTCCTACGAGCAGTACTTC. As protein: CASSPRGPDSYEQYF.

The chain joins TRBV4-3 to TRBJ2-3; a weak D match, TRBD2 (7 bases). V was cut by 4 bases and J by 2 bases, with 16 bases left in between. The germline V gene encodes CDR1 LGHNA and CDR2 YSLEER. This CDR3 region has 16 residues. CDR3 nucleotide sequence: TGCGCCAGCAGCCTGAGGGGGGGGCCACCCACAGATACGCAGTATTTT. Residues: CASSLRGGPPTDTQYF.

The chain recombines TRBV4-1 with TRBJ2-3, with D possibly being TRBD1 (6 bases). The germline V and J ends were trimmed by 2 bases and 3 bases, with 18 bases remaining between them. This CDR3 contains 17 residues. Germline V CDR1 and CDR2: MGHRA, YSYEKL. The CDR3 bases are TGCGCCAGCAGCCAAAGGACACAGGGCTTGAGGACAGATACGCAGTATTTT. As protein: CASSQRTQGLRTDTQYF.

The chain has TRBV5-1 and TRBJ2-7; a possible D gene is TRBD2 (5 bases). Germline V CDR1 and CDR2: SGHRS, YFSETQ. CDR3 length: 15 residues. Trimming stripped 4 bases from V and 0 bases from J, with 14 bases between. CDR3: CASSPAGLSSYEQYV. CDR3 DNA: TGCGCCAGCAGCCCCGCGGGCCTTAGCTCCTACGAGCAGTACGTC.

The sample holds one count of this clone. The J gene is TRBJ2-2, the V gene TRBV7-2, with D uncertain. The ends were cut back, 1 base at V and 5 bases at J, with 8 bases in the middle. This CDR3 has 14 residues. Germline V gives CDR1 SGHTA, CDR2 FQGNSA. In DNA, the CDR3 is TGTGCCAGCAGCTTAGGACCGACTACCGGGGAGCTGTTTTTT. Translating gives CASSLGPTTGELFF.

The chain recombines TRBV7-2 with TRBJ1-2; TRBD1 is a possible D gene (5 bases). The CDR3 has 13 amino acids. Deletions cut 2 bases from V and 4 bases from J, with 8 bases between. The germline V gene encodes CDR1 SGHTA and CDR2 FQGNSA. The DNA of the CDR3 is TGTGCCAGCAGCTTACAGGGACCCTATGGCTACACCTTC. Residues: CASSLQGPYGYTF.

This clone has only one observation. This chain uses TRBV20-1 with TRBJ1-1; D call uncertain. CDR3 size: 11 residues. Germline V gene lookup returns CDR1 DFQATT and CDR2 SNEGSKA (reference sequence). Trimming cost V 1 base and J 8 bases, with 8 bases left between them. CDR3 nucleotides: TGCAGTGCTAGAGCTGAGTCCGAAGCTTTCTTT. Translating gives CSARAESEAFF.

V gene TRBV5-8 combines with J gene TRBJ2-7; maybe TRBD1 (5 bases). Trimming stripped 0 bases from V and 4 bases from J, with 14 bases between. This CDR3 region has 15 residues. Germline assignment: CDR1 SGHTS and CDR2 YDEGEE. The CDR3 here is CASSLGQGPGYEQYF. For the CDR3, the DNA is TGTGCCAGCAGCTTGGGGCAGGGCCCAGGATACGAGCAGTACTTC.

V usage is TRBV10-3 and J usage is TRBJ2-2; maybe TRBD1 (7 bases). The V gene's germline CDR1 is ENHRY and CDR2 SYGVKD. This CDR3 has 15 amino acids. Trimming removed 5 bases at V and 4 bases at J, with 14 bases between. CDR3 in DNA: TGTGCCATCAGTCCCGACAGGGAGGTCACCGGGGAGCTGTTTTTT. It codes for CAISPDREVTGELFF.